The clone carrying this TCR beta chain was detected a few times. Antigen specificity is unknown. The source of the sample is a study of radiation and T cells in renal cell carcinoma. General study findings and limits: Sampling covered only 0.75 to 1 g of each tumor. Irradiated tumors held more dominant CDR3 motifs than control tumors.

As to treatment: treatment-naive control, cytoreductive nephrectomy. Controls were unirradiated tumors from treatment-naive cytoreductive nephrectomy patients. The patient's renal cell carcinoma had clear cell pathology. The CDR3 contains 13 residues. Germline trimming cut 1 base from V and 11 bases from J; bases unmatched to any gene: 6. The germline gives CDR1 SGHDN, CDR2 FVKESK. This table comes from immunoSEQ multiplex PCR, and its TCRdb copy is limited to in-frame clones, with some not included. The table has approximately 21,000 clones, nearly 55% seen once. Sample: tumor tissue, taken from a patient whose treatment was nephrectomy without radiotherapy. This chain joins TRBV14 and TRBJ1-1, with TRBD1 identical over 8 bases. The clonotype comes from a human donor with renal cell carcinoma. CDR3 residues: CASSQVQGGHAFF. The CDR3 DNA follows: TGTGCCAGCAGCCAAGTACAGGGGGGGCACGCTTTCTTT.